The 24 T cell receptor beta chains reported below all come from one sample, sequenced in a study of response to subunit inactivated influenza vaccine. MiXCR, run by TCRdb on the RT-PCR reads, gives a single entry per CDR3 protein. The top ten hold about 9.3% of the sample, which has 250,000 to 350,000 distinct CDR3 sequences, 22% seen once. This specimen was PBMCs from blood, taken less than 22 months after vaccination. The receptors here all came from a man between 45 and 75 years old who received an inactivated influenza vaccine.

The chain uses TRBV20-1 and TRBJ1-1; unclear D gene. The V and J ends lost 3 bases and 0 bases respectively, with 11 bases between them. Germline CDR1 is DFQATT and CDR2 is SNEGSKA (reference sequence). The CDR3 totals 14 residues. CDR3 region: CSASGGTLNTEAFF. CDR3 DNA sequence: TGCAGTGCTAGTGGTGGAACCCTGAACACTGAAGCTTTCTTT.

The rearrangement links TRBV7-8 to TRBJ2-1; 11 bases are a match to TRBD2. V shed 4 bases and J 5 bases; nucleotides not matched to a gene: 19. The germline V gene encodes CDR1 SGHVS and CDR2 FQNEAQ. This CDR3 contains 20 residues. The CDR3, as DNA: TGTGCCAGCAGCTCCCGTATTAGCGGGAGGGCCCTGAACCCCAACAATGAGCAGTTCTTC. Translation: CASSSRISGRALNPNNEQFF.

V is TRBV6-2 or TRBV6-3 and J is TRBJ2-1; D not resolved. The germline CDR1 and CDR2 sequences are MNHEY and SVGEGT. Trimming took off 1 base at V and 0 bases at J, with 13 bases between the two ends. The CDR3 sequence is 17 residues long. The chain's CDR3 is CASSYYGRRSSYNEQFF. The CDR3 nucleotides are TGTGCCAGCAGTTACTATGGCAGAAGAAGCTCCTACAATGAGCAGTTCTTC.

The chain joins TRBV20-1 to TRBJ2-5, with TRBD2 matching over 9 bases. The CDR3 runs to 17 residues. Germline V gives CDR1 DFQATT, CDR2 SNEGSKA (reference sequence). V trimming: 8 bases; J trimming: 5 bases; junction bases outside the gene matches: 21. The DNA for the CDR3 is TGCAGTAGGCGGCTAGCGGGGACTTCACAGGCCGGTGAGACCCAGTACTTC. Amino acid sequence: CSRRLAGTSQAGETQYF.

V gene TRBV30 combines with J gene TRBJ2-2; D not certain. The CDR3 totals 10 residues. Looked up from germline, CDR1 is GTSNPN and CDR2 is SVGIG (reference sequence). Between the trimmed V and J ends, which lost 3 bases and 4 bases, there was a span of 0 bases. CDR3: CAWSTGELFF. The CDR3 region has the DNA TGTGCCTGGAGCACCGGGGAGCTGTTTTTT. Combining the CDR3 with reference TRBV30 and TRBJ2-2 gives the whole variable domain SQTIHQWPATLVQPVGSPLSLECTVEGTSNPNLYWYRQAAGRGLQLLFYSVGIGQISSEVPQNLSASRPQDRQFILSSKKLLLSDSGFYLCAWSTGELFFGEGSRLTVL.

This clonotype came up a few times. V is TRBV5-1 and J is TRBJ2-5; 7 bases agree with TRBD1. Germline CDR1 SGHRS, CDR2 YFSETQ. With 1 base clipped from V and 7 bases from J, the junction kept 10 bases outside the gene matches. The CDR3 contains 15 residues. The CDR3 spells CASSLNRGPIWTQYF. The CDR3 DNA reads as TGCGCCAGCAGCTTGAACAGGGGCCCCATTTGGACCCAGTACTTC.

This clonotype was found many times. The J gene is TRBJ1-3, the V gene TRBV12-3 or TRBV12-4; the match to TRBD1 covers 9 bases. Trimming cost V 6 bases and J 4 bases; bases outside gene matches: 4. This CDR3 has 14 residues. The CDR3 DNA sequence: TGTGCCAGCAGAGGACAGGGGAACGGAAACACCATATATTTT. It codes for CASRGQGNGNTIYF.

The rearrangement uses TRBV20-1 and TRBJ2-5, with D possibly matching TRBD1 (6 bases). The CDR3 runs 12 residues. The germline gives CDR1 DFQATT, CDR2 SNEGSKA (reference sequence). Trimming took 3 bases from V and 3 from J, leaving 8 bases between them. The CDR3 loop is CSASGDKETQYF. The DNA of the CDR3 is TGCAGTGCTAGCGGGGACAAAGAGACCCAGTACTTC.

The chain is built from TRBV14 and TRBJ2-7, with D possibly matching TRBD1 (6 bases). Germline lookup yields CDR1 SGHDN and CDR2 FVKESK. V lost 1 base and J 6 bases, leaving 13 bases between the germline ends. The CDR3 loop spans 14 amino acids. The CDR3: CASSQAFTGSEQYF. CDR3 nucleotides: TGTGCCAGCAGCCAAGCCTTCACAGGGAGCGAGCAGTACTTC.

This clonotype was counted only a few times. The chain couples TRBV11-2 to TRBJ2-1; TRBD1 might be the D (5 bases). Trimming removed 3 bases from V and 7 bases from J, with 13 bases in between. The CDR3 loop spans 14 amino acids. Germline V CDR1 and CDR2: SGHAT, FQNNGV. The CDR3 nucleotides are TGTGCCAGCAGCTTTGGCCTAAAGGGGAATGAGCAGTTCTTC. It translates to CASSFGLKGNEQFF.

This clonotype has just a few counts. The V gene is TRBV20-1, the J gene TRBJ1-1, with D unclear. Trimming pared 3 bases from V and 5 bases from J, leaving 13 bases between. The CDR3 is 13 residues long. Germline V gives CDR1 DFQATT, CDR2 SNEGSKA (reference sequence). The CDR3: CSASSASRTEAFF. As DNA, the CDR3 is TGCAGTGCTAGCTCTGCGTCTCGGACTGAAGCTTTCTTT.

This clonotype was observed a few times. The rearrangement uses TRBV3-1 and TRBJ2-2; TRBD2 aligns across 8 bases. J lost 4 bases, V lost 1 base, and 2 bases had no gene match. The V gene's germline CDR1 is LGHDT and CDR2 YNNKEL (reference sequence). The CDR3 is 15 amino acids. The CDR3 DNA reads TGTGCCAGCAGCCAAGCCGGGACTAGCACCGGGGAGCTGTTTTTT. It encodes CASSQAGTSTGELFF.

The chain carries TRBV4-3 and TRBJ1-1; maybe TRBD1 (5 bases). V lost 0 bases, J lost 5 bases, and 13 bases lay in between. The CDR3 contains 15 residues. Germline values: CDR1 LGHNA, CDR2 YSLEER. CDR3 residues: CASSQDRSRETEAFF. CDR3 in DNA: TGCGCCAGCAGCCAAGATCGGTCCAGGGAAACTGAAGCTTTCTTT.

This clonotype was detected a few times. A much larger clone differs by one base, so this may be a read error. The chain combines TRBV10-3 with TRBJ1-2; 7 bases agree with TRBD1. Germline trimming cut 6 bases from V and 2 bases from J; bases unmatched to any gene: 3. Looked up from germline, CDR1 is ENHRY and CDR2 is SYGVKD. CDR3 length: 13 amino acids. The CDR3: CAIRRDSNYGYTF. In nucleotides, the CDR3 is TGTGCCATCAGAAGGGACAGCAACTATGGCTACACCTTC.

This clonotype has only a few counts. The chain uses TRBV4-2 and TRBJ2-7, with D tentatively TRBD2 (5 bases). Germline values: CDR1 LGHNA, CDR2 YNFKEQ. Trimming cost V 0 bases and J 0 bases, with 12 bases left between them. The CDR3 has 16 amino acids. Here the CDR3 DNA reads TGTGCCAGCAGCCAAGAAATGGGCGGACTCTCCTACGAGCAGTACTTC. Translated: CASSQEMGGLSYEQYF.

The table lists this clonotype with a few counts. The CDR3, as DNA: TGCAGTGCTAGTAGTTCCGGGCAGGGGTCCTACGAGCAGTACTTC. Its protein product is CSASSSGQGSYEQYF. V gene TRBV20-1 combines with J gene TRBJ2-7; perhaps TRBD1 as D (6 bases). Trimming removed 3 bases at V and 1 base at J, with 16 bases between. The CDR3 spans 15 residues. CDR1 DFQATT and CDR2 SNEGSKA come from the germline V gene (reference sequence).

A few counts support this clonotype. The chain is built from TRBV20-1 and TRBJ1-5; the D gene is possibly TRBD1 (5 bases). Looked up from germline, CDR1 is DFQATT and CDR2 is SNEGSKA (reference sequence). The CDR3 contains 14 residues. CDR3 protein: CSSSPGTPNQPQHF. As DNA, the CDR3 is TGCAGCTCCTCCCCCGGGACCCCGAATCAGCCCCAGCATTTT.

The rearrangement links TRBV6-5 to TRBJ1-5; TRBD1 might be the D (6 bases). CDR3 size: 14 residues. Germline CDR1 is MNHEY and CDR2 is SVGAGI. V shed 2 bases and J shed 11 bases, with 16 bases lying between them. The CDR3 DNA sequence: TGTGCCAGCAGTTACGCCAGGGGAGGACAGACCCAGCATTTT. This encodes CASSYARGGQTQHF.

The rearrangement joins TRBV29-1 to TRBJ1-1, with no clear D. Trimming removed 1 base at V and 4 bases at J, with 13 bases between. Germline CDR1 reads SQVTM; CDR2 reads ANQGSEA. The CDR3 loop spans 14 amino acids. CDR3 sequence reads: CSVEGRSRSTEAFF. CDR3 sequence (DNA): TGCAGCGTTGAAGGAAGGTCCCGGAGCACTGAAGCTTTCTTT. Full variable domain (remainder filled in from reference TRBV29-1 and TRBJ1-1): SAVISQKPSRDICQRGTSLTIQCQVDSQVTMMFWYRQQPGQSLTLIATANQGSEATYESGFVIDKFPISRPNLTFSTLTVSNMSPEDSSIYLCSVEGRSRSTEAFFGQGTRLTVV.

The rearrangement links TRBV3-1 to TRBJ2-7, with D possibly being TRBD1 (6 bases). This CDR3 is 12 amino acids long. V lost 3 bases and J lost 5, with 8 bases in between. Germline V gives CDR1 LGHDT, CDR2 YNNKEL (reference sequence). The CDR3 bases are TGTGCCAGCAGCCAGGGGGCGGACGAGCAGTACTTC. Residues: CASSQGADEQYF.

This clonotype is deemed medium-sized. The chain couples TRBV7-6 to TRBJ2-2, with D perhaps given as TRBD1 or TRBD2 (5 bases each). This CDR3 region has 19 residues. The germline V gene has CDR1 SGHVS and CDR2 FNYEAQ. V was cut by 3 bases and J by 0 bases, with 20 bases left in between. In DNA form, the CDR3 reads TGTGCCAGCAGCTTCAAGGGACCCTTCGCGACTCCGAACACCGGGGAGCTGTTTTTT. Translated: CASSFKGPFATPNTGELFF.

The chain is built from TRBV29-1 and TRBJ2-2; 7 bases match TRBD1. Germline V gene lookup returns CDR1 SQVTM and CDR2 ANQGSEA. J lost 7 bases, V lost 5 bases, and 7 bases had no gene match. The CDR3 extends over 13 amino acids. The CDR3 spells CSVRRQGDGELFF. The CDR3 DNA reads as TGCAGCGTTAGGCGACAGGGAGACGGGGAGCTGTTTTTT.

The V gene is TRBV11-2, the J gene TRBJ1-2; D is undetermined. V lost 6 bases and J 4 bases, leaving 12 bases between the germline ends. The CDR3 totals 13 residues. Germline CDR1 is SGHAT and CDR2 is FQNNGV. CDR3 in amino acids: CASSNDWGYGYTF. The CDR3 DNA reads as TGTGCCAGCAGTAACGATTGGGGCTATGGCTACACCTTC. Full variable domain (rest looked up from reference TRBV11-2 and TRBJ1-2): EAGVAQSPRYKIIEKRQSVAFWCNPISGHATLYWYQQILGQGPKLLIQFQNNGVVDDSQLPKDRFSAERLKGVDSTLKIQPAKLEDSAVYLCASSNDWGYGYTFGSGTRLTVV.

This sequence joins TRBV7-8 and TRBJ2-1; D is unclear. The V end was cut by 0 bases, the J end by 5 bases, with 14 bases between. Per the germline V gene, CDR1 is SGHVS and CDR2 is FQNEAQ. This CDR3 contains 16 residues. The DNA of the CDR3 is TGTGCCAGCAGCTTAGCAAGGCTAGATCCAAACAATGAGCAGTTCTTC. This codes for CASSLARLDPNNEQFF.